This T cell receptor beta chain derives from a study of blood T cells in healthy people across ages (dated by TCRdb to between 2014 and 2017). For the wider study: In model experiments, roughly one uniquely barcoded TCR beta cDNA molecule per two T cells was captured by template switching. To avoid experimental bias, donors of different ages were distributed randomly across sequencing lanes. The study measured age-related changes in TCR beta repertoire diversity using deep sequencing normalized with unique cDNA molecular identifiers. Two additional independent replicas of 1 million unique cDNA reads from the same blood draw were analyzed for two donors (one aged 18 to 29 and one aged 80 or older). The donors were divided into four age groups: young (average around 15 years), middle-aged (about 40), aged (roughly 60) and long-lived (more than 75).

To prepare the library, 5' RACE was applied. The sequencer was an Illumina HiSeq 2500. A second 7 to 11 cycle PCR used a sample-barcoded 5' primer and a J-beta primer mix. Each TCR beta cDNA molecule received a unique molecular identifier from a template-switch 5' adaptor carrying 12 random nucleotides. Each sample yielded at least 3 million CDR3-containing paired-end reads. First-strand cDNA was synthesized from all RNA with the Mint cDNA synthesis kit, primed by a TRBC-specific oligonucleotide. Following uracil-DNA glycosylase treatment, a first 18-cycle PCR with universal primers M1SS and BC2_uni_R was performed on all cDNA. Per the original workflow: Each sample was normalized by randomly selecting 1 million high-quality reads, each carrying a distinct molecular identifier. Reads with shared molecular identifiers were discarded instead of being binned into consensus sequences. MiTCR, run with a Q25 quality threshold and the strictest error-elimination algorithm, handled CDR3 identification, clonotype clustering and error correction. A nonparametric unseen species model with Euler transformation was used to estimate a lower bound on total TCR beta diversity. TCRdb redid the processing of the public reads, applying fastp at Q25 and MiXCR, and retained in-frame beta chains. Each CDR3 protein appears once, grouped with its most common genes and DNA. TCRdb, not the original authors, processed these V and J calls. The sample table records around 1,100,000 distinct CDR3 sequences; around two fifths of these occur just once. The top ten clones comprise around 14% of the sample.

The V end loses 5 bases and the J end loses 3 bases, and a stretch of 11 bases separates them. The germline V gene (reference sequence) supplies CDR1 MNHEY and CDR2 SMNVEV. There are 13 amino acids in the CDR3, from cysteine to phenylalanine inclusive. The CDR3 DNA has 39 bases and is translated from base 1. The donors were some 39 Caucasian individuals from Russia, aged roughly 6 to 100 years, who were systemically healthy. Around 10 milliliters of peripheral blood were drawn from each donor into EDTA-treated Vacutainer tubes. Ficoll-Paque density-gradient centrifugation was used to isolate PBMCs, with at least 6.5 million obtained per sample. Trizol reagent was used to extract total RNA from the PBMCs, yielding at least 6 micrograms per sample. For every donor, flow cytometry on a PBMC aliquot measured the percentage of naive CD45RAhigh/CD27high T cells. Summary of the overall study and its limitations: Donor CMV infection status was unknown, potentially confounding age-related changes in expanded clonotypes. Estimates of total diversity from one million sequenced T cells were regarded as lower bounds and underestimates. Since profiling was done on bulk unsorted PBMCs, naive and antigen-experienced compartments could not be conclusively compared. A strong correlation was found between observed TCR beta diversity and the percentage of naive T cells measured by flow cytometry. Observed TCR beta diversity per million T cells fell roughly linearly with age, and a significant reduction was already apparent by age around 40. Compared with the aged group, the long-lived group had more naive CD4+ T cells, fewer expanded clones and increased TCR diversity, suggesting age selection.

Comment on this clonotype: Its antigen is not yet known. No much larger clone is present one base from it, and per-base qualities are unavailable.

This receptor chain uses TRBV27 and TRBJ2-7, with the D segment identity uncertain. This sequence was found in a man between 18 and 29 years old in good health. What was sequenced was blood. The CDR3 loop reads CASSPQVNYEQYF. The base sequence is TGTGCCAGCAGTCCCCAGGTAAACTACGAGCAGTACTTC.